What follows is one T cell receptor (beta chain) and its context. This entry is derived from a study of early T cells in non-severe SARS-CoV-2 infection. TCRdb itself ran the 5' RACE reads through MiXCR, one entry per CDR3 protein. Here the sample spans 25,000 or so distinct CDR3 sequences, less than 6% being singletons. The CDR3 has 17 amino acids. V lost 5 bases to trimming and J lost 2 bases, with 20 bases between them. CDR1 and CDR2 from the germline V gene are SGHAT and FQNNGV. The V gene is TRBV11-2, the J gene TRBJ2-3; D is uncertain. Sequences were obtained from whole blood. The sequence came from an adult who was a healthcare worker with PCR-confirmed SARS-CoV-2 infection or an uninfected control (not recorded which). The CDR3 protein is CASSPVDSFTYTDTQYF. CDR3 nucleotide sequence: TGTGCCAGCAGCCCCGTGGATAGCTTCACCTACACAGATACGCAGTATTTT.